The 16 T cell receptor beta chains presented below share a single source sample, sequenced in a study of T-cell memory formation after mild COVID-19. TCRdb ran MiXCR on the 5' RACE reads and lists one entry per CDR3 protein. The data contain some 600,000 distinct CDR3 sequences, around 16% of them singletons. Input material: PBMCs or a T cell subset sorted from them (not recorded which). These TCRs come from an adult woman who had mild COVID-19 (a few samples of this study predate the infection). Cell type and time point are not known.

V and J are TRBV20-1 and TRBJ2-7; D is unresolved. V lost 3 bases to trimming and J lost 2 bases, with 11 bases between them. Germline assignment: CDR1 DFQATT and CDR2 SNEGSKA (reference sequence). CDR3 length equals 13 residues. The CDR3 loop is CSARGEPAYEQYF. For the CDR3, the DNA is TGCAGTGCTAGGGGCGAGCCGGCCTACGAGCAGTACTTC.

This clonotype was seen a handful of times. This rearrangement joins TRBV15 to TRBJ2-7; tentatively, D is TRBD1 (6 bases). The CDR3 contains 18 residues. The V end lost 1 base, the J end lost 0 bases, and 19 bases lay between the germline ends. Germline V CDR1 and CDR2: LNHNV, YYDKDF (reference sequence). CDR3 coding DNA: TGTGCCACCAGCAGAGCCCAGGGGACACCTCGGAGCTCCTACGAGCAGTACTTC. This codes for CATSRAQGTPRSSYEQYF.

Worth noting for this clonotype: No DNA is shown, since the ends of the CDR3 on it are uncertain; the CDR3 is the one TCRdb lists. CDR3: CASGSPSFLADLTPRGKLFF. The chain combines TRBV12-5 with TRBJ1-4; TRBD1, as called in the table, went unchecked against the DNA. Germline lookup yields CDR1 LGHNT and CDR2 FRNRAP. The CDR3 sequence runs 20 residues, both termini included.

V is TRBV18 and J is TRBJ2-1; 11 bases are a match to TRBD2. The CDR3 has 17 residues. Germline V gene data show CDR1 as KGHSH and CDR2 as LQKENI. With V trimmed by 6 bases and J by 0 bases, 7 bases remained unmatched. The CDR3, as DNA: TGTGCCAGCTCCCACACTCTAGCGGGAGGCTCCTACAATGAGCAGTTCTTC. Encoded protein: CASSHTLAGGSYNEQFF. The full variable domain, rest sourced from reference TRBV18 and TRBJ2-1, is NAGVMQNPRHLVRRRGQEARLRCSPMKGHSHVYWYRQLPEEGLKFMVYLQKENIIDESGMPKERFSAEFPKEGPSILRIQQVVRGDSAAYFCASSHTLAGGSYNEQFFGPGTRLTVL.

The rearrangement uses TRBV6-1 and TRBJ1-4; D remains unclear. The CDR3 contains 13 residues. Trimming stripped 2 bases from V and 7 bases from J, with 8 bases between. In germline, CDR1 is MNHNS, CDR2 SASEGT. The CDR3 region has the DNA TGTGCCAGCAGTGAACAGATTAGTGAAAAACTGTTTTTT. Protein: CASSEQISEKLFF.

The chain couples TRBV9 to TRBJ2-7; TRBD1 or TRBD2 may be the D gene (5 bases each). Looked up from germline, CDR1 is SGDLS and CDR2 is YYNGEE. Trimming took 4 bases from V and 2 from J, leaving 13 bases between them. The CDR3 totals 14 residues. CDR3: CASSTTGPPYEQYF. CDR3 DNA sequence: TGTGCCAGCAGCACAACGGGGCCGCCCTACGAGCAGTACTTC.

The chain has TRBV5-1 and TRBJ2-1, with a weak D call TRBD1 (5 bases). This CDR3 has 15 residues. Between the trimmed V and J ends, which lost 2 bases and 0 bases, there was a span of 9 bases. Germline loops: CDR1 SGHRS, CDR2 YFSETQ. CDR3: CASSLQARSYNEQFF. The CDR3 DNA sequence: TGCGCCAGCAGCTTACAGGCCCGCTCCTACAATGAGCAGTTCTTC. Combining the CDR3 with reference TRBV5-1 and TRBJ2-1 gives the whole variable domain KAGVTQTPRYLIKTRGQQVTLSCSPISGHRSVSWYQQTPGQGLQFLFEYFSETQRNKGNFPGRFSGRQFSNSRSEMNVSTLELGDSALYLCASSLQARSYNEQFFGPGTRLTVL.

This clonotype has a count of ten or more. V and J are TRBV3-1 and TRBJ2-7; D uncertain. Germline CDR1 is LGHDT and CDR2 is YNNKEL (reference sequence). This CDR3 is built from 11 residues. The germline V and J ends were trimmed by 4 bases and 3 bases, with 4 bases remaining between them. The CDR3 loop is CASSPLYEQYF. CDR3 bases: TGTGCCAGCAGCCCCCTCTACGAGCAGTACTTC.

This chain links TRBV7-2 with TRBJ2-1; D may match TRBD1 or TRBD2 (5 bases each). The germline V gene has CDR1 SGHTA and CDR2 FQGNSA. This CDR3 spans 16 amino acids. V lost 5 bases and J 6 bases, leaving 20 bases between the germline ends. The CDR3 is CASSILGRLQGNEQFF. The CDR3 bases are TGTGCCAGCAGCATTCTGGGACGCTTACAAGGCAATGAGCAGTTCTTC.

This clonotype has only a few counts. The chain recombines TRBV29-1 with TRBJ2-5; D is undetermined. The CDR3 has 14 amino acids. The germline CDR1 and CDR2 sequences are SQVTM and ANQGSEA. V was cut by 3 bases and J by 0 bases, with 11 bases left in between. CDR3 sequence: CSVDGQIDQETQYF. DNA of the CDR3: TGCAGCGTTGATGGGCAGATAGACCAAGAGACCCAGTACTTC.

The V gene is TRBV7-9, the J gene TRBJ1-3, with 7 bases fitting TRBD1. With 5 bases clipped from V and 8 bases from J, the junction kept 12 bases outside the gene matches. The germline gives CDR1 SEHNR, CDR2 FQNEAQ (reference sequence). This CDR3 is 15 amino acids long. The CDR3 here is CASSHWDSEDDTIYF. CDR3 coding DNA: TGTGCCAGCAGCCACTGGGACAGCGAGGATGACACCATATATTTT.

This clonotype occurred a few times. This chain joins TRBV11-2 and TRBJ2-1; D perhaps matches TRBD2 (6 bases). Trimming took off 3 bases at V and 10 bases at J, with 25 bases between the two ends. The CDR3 is 17 amino acids. Germline loops: CDR1 SGHAT, CDR2 FQNNGV. For the CDR3, the DNA is TGTGCCAGCAGCTTCGTCGGGGGAGCGGGTGCCACGGTGGAGCAGTTCTTC. This encodes CASSFVGGAGATVEQFF.

This clonotype showed up just once. The rearrangement uses TRBV24-1 and TRBJ2-1; TRBD2 is a possible D gene (5 bases). The V gene lost 3 bases and the J gene lost 0 bases, with 14 bases spanning the gap. The CDR3 length is 17 residues. CDR1 and CDR2 from the germline V gene are KGHDR and SFDVKD. Here the CDR3 reads CATSDPLASSSYNEQFF. The CDR3 DNA reads TGTGCCACCAGTGATCCCTTGGCTAGCAGCTCCTACAATGAGCAGTTCTTC.

The chain has TRBV3-1 and TRBJ1-1, with no clear D. This CDR3 spans 15 amino acids. The V gene's germline CDR1 is LGHDT and CDR2 YNNKEL (reference sequence). V shed 1 base and J shed 5 bases, with 14 bases lying between them. The CDR3 DNA is TGTGCCAGCAGCCAAGTGGTAGGAGTCGAGACTGAAGCTTTCTTT. Translated: CASSQVVGVETEAFF.

The V and J genes are TRBV7-9 and TRBJ1-1, with D unresolved. V was pared by 3 bases and J by 5 bases, with 10 bases between. CDR1 and CDR2 (germline): SEHNR, FQNEAQ (reference sequence). The CDR3 has 13 residues. DNA for the CDR3: TGTGCCAGCAGCTTCGCGGGTAGGACTGAAGCTTTCTTT. Its protein product is CASSFAGRTEAFF.

The sample holds a few counts of this clonotype. The chain uses TRBV9 and TRBJ2-1; tentatively, D is TRBD1 or TRBD2 (6 bases each). The germline CDR1 and CDR2 sequences are SGDLS and YYNGEE. V lost 0 bases and J lost 9, with 25 bases in between. The CDR3 has 18 amino acids. CDR3 residues: CASSVGPGALSLGGEQFF. The CDR3 DNA follows: TGTGCCAGCAGCGTAGGTCCGGGGGCCCTGTCGCTCGGCGGTGAGCAGTTCTTC.